These T cell receptor beta chains were read from a single sample in a study of T cell responses to AZD1222 COVID-19 vaccine. Some clones are missing from TCRdb's copy, which holds only in-frame ones; the method was immunoSEQ multiplex PCR. The sample includes more than 85,000 clones, about 90% of them seen just once. Sequencing was performed on peripheral blood, taken on day 0 of AZD1222 vaccination. Receptors were obtained from an adult in good health. CDR3s include the opening cysteine and the closing phenylalanine or tryptophan. The D gene is left open where the match is weak. Clone size is not always given. Where it is, it says once, few, many or a class for expanded clones.

CDR3 protein,CDR3 DNA,J gene,D gene,V gene,clone size
CSARTSMYEQYF,TGCAGCGCCAGGACTAGCATGTACGAGCAGTACTTC,TRBJ2-7,TRBD2,TRBV29-1,NA
CASSLGGEQYF,TGTGCCAGCAGCTTGGGTGGCGAGCAGTACTTC,TRBJ2-7,NA,TRBV5-5,NA
CASSFRTSGSPLGYEQYF,TGTGCCAGCAGCTTTAGGACTAGCGGGAGTCCCCTTGGTTACGAGCAGTACTTC,TRBJ2-7,TRBD2,TRBV5-5,NA
CASGLENPQHF,TGTGCTAGTGGCCTAGAGAATCCCCAGCATTTT,TRBJ1-5,NA,TRBV12-5,NA
CASSLSGATDTQYF,TGTGCCAGCAGCTTGAGCGGGGCCACAGATACGCAGTATTTT,TRBJ2-3,TRBD2,TRBV5-4,NA
CASSPGLENTEAFF,TGTGCCAGCAGTCCGGGACTGGAGAACACTGAAGCTTTCTTT,TRBJ1-1,NA,TRBV6-5,NA
CASSQGAHQPQHF,TGTGCCAGCAGCCAGGGGGCGCACCAGCCCCAGCATTTT,TRBJ1-5,NA,TRBV3-1/TRBV3-2,NA
CASSLPGQGVTNEKLFF,TGTGCCAGCAGCTTACCGGGACAGGGAGTGACTAATGAAAAACTGTTTTTT,TRBJ1-4,TRBD1,TRBV4-2,NA
CAISLTSGSYNEQFF,TGTGCCATCAGCTTAACTAGCGGCTCCTACAATGAGCAGTTCTTC,TRBJ2-1,TRBD2,TRBV10-3,once
CASSSLSVGYGYTF,TGTGCCAGCAGTTCCCTTTCGGTAGGCTATGGCTACACCTTC,TRBJ1-2,NA,TRBV6-6,NA
CASSPQGVRQPQHF,TGTGCCAGTAGCCCACAGGGTGTACGACAGCCCCAGCATTTT,TRBJ1-5,NA,TRBV19,NA
CASKRGAGANVLTF,TGTGCCAGCAAACGGGGCGCTGGGGCCAACGTCCTGACTTTC,TRBJ2-6,NA,TRBV6-5,once
CASGLVQMYGPGMRQYF,TGTGCTAGTGGTTTGGTACAGATGTACGGCCCTGGCATGAGGCAGTACTTC,TRBJ2-7,NA,TRBV12-5,NA
CASSPLGGAGSTEAFF,TGTGCCAGCTCACCACTGGGGGGGGCTGGGAGCACTGAAGCTTTCTTT,TRBJ1-1,NA,TRBV18,NA
CASSYSQGAGNTIYF,TGTGCCAGCAGTTACTCGCAGGGGGCAGGAAACACCATATATTTT,TRBJ1-3,TRBD1,TRBV6-5,NA
CASSFTGDGYTF,TGCGCCAGCAGCTTCACAGGGGATGGCTACACCTTC,TRBJ1-2,TRBD1,TRBV5-1,NA
CASSTGAYNEQFF,TGTGCCAGCAGCACCGGGGCTTACAATGAGCAGTTCTTC,TRBJ2-1,NA,TRBV28,few
CASSLVGAQKGLEQYF,TGTGCCAGCAGTTTAGTTGGGGCTCAAAAGGGTTTGGAGCAGTACTTC,TRBJ2-7,NA,TRBV27,few
CASSGALAVSSNEQFF,TGCGCCAGCAGCGGGGCCCTAGCGGTTTCGAGCAATGAGCAGTTCTTC,TRBJ2-1,TRBD2,TRBV5-1,NA
CASSAEAAENNSPLHF,TGCGCCAGCAGCGCGGAGGCAGCAGAGAATAATTCACCCCTCCACTTT,TRBJ1-6,NA,TRBV5-1,few
CASSYNRHTEAFF,TGTGCCAGCAGTTACAACAGACACACTGAAGCTTTCTTT,TRBJ1-1,NA,TRBV6-5,NA
CASTLFGRSGANVLTF,TGTGCCAGCACCCTTTTCGGTCGCTCTGGGGCCAACGTCCTGACTTTC,TRBJ2-6,NA,TRBV28,NA
CASSLAETQYF,TGCGCCAGCAGCTTAGCGGAGACCCAGTACTTC,TRBJ2-5,NA,TRBV5-1,NA
CASSVGDHKNIQYF,TGTGCCAGCAGCGTAGGGGACCACAAAAACATTCAGTACTTC,TRBJ2-4,NA,TRBV9,NA
CASSKQGNTEAFF,TGTGCCAGTAGTAAACAGGGGAACACTGAAGCTTTCTTT,TRBJ1-1,NA,TRBV19,NA
CASNRDRANTEAFF,TGTGCCAGCAACCGGGACAGGGCTAACACTGAAGCTTTCTTT,TRBJ1-1,TRBD1,TRBV7-9,NA
CASSLESGQETQYF,TGTGCCAGCAGCTTAGAGTCCGGACAAGAGACCCAGTACTTC,TRBJ2-5,NA,TRBV5-4,NA
CSVVGADSYNEQFF,TGCAGCGTTGTGGGAGCGGACTCCTACAATGAGCAGTTCTTC,TRBJ2-1,NA,TRBV29-1,NA
CATAIYGYTF,TGTGCCACGGCGATCTATGGCTACACCTTC,TRBJ1-2,NA,TRBV24-1,NA
CASSPGRPAGEKLFF,TGTGCCAGCAGTCCCGGCCGGCCGGCAGGTGAAAAACTGTTTTTT,TRBJ1-4,NA,TRBV6-5,NA
CASSLGQGHQPQHF,TGTGCCAGCAGCTTAGGACAGGGTCATCAGCCCCAGCATTTT,TRBJ1-5,TRBD1,TRBV7-9,NA
CAWSGGGNQPQHF,TGTGCCTGGAGTGGGGGGGGCAATCAGCCCCAGCATTTT,TRBJ1-5,NA,TRBV30,few
CASSATATNEKLFF,TGTGCCAGCAGTGCGACAGCAACTAATGAAAAACTGTTTTTT,TRBJ1-4,NA,TRBV6-2/TRBV6-3,NA
CASSYSGRTYEQYF,TGTGCCAGCAGTTACTCAGGCCGGACCTACGAGCAGTACTTC,TRBJ2-7,NA,TRBV6-5,once